Below are 20 T cell receptor beta chains sequenced from a single sample in a study of T cells in localized non-small cell lung cancer. Only in-frame clones appear in the TCRdb table, and some are missing; sequencing was by immunoSEQ multiplex PCR. The sample consists of some 130,000 clones, approximately 88% of them appearing once. This sample comprised peripheral blood, obtained before any cancer treatment. The receptor set was obtained from a female donor older than 55 with stage I lung adenocarcinoma.

CDR3 DNA sequence: TGCGCCAGCAGCTTGGACGGACAGGGCATTGGAGAGACCCAGTACTTC. This codes for CASSLDGQGIGETQYF. The J gene is TRBJ2-5, the V gene TRBV5-1; the match to TRBD1 covers 8 bases. With V trimmed by 0 bases and J by 4 bases, 8 bases remained unmatched. There are 16 residues in the CDR3. The germline gives CDR1 SGHRS, CDR2 YFSETQ.

The chain joins TRBV28 to TRBJ1-2; no clear D gene. The CDR3 consists of 12 residues. Trimming cost V 5 bases and J 7 bases, with 11 bases left between them. Germline loops: CDR1 MDHEN, CDR2 SYDVKM. CDR3: CASSPLWGGYTF. The DNA for the CDR3 is TGTGCCAGCAGTCCCCTCTGGGGTGGCTACACCTTC.

This chain links TRBV12-2 with TRBJ2-7; TRBD1, the table's D call, was not compared with the DNA. TRBV12-2 is a pseudogene locus. This CDR3 has 18 residues. CDR3 protein: CASRLPGHFGTGRYEQYF. CDR3 in DNA: TGTGCAAGTCGCTTGCCTGGTCATTTTGGGACAGGTAGATACGAGCAGTACTTC.

The gene calls are TRBV10-2 and TRBJ2-3; no reliable D call. CDR3 length equals 11 residues. The germline gives CDR1 WSHSY, CDR2 SAAADI. V lost 8 bases and J 5 bases, leaving 8 bases between the germline ends. The CDR3 DNA is TGCGCCAGCGTACTTATAGATACGCAGTATTTT. This translates into CASVLIDTQYF.

The V call is TRBV7-9, the J call TRBJ2-1, with TRBD2 identical over 9 bases. Per germline, CDR1 SEHNR and CDR2 FQNEAQ (reference sequence). J gave up 8 bases and V 6 bases, and 8 bases lay outside the gene matches. The CDR3 runs 14 residues. CDR3 in DNA: TGTGCCAGCAGACCGGGACTAGCATCCGATGAGCAGTTCTTC. This encodes CASRPGLASDEQFF.

The count of this clone is one. V usage is TRBV19 and J usage is TRBJ2-3, with no clear D. This CDR3 comprises 17 residues. V shed 3 bases and J shed 1 base, with 17 bases lying between them. Germline V gene data show CDR1 as LNHDA and CDR2 as SQIVND (reference sequence). The CDR3 spells CASSMPRVQSRTDTQYF. As DNA, the CDR3 is TGTGCCAGTAGTATGCCCCGGGTCCAATCCCGCACAGATACGCAGTATTTT.

The rearrangement links TRBV21-1 to TRBJ2-1; the D call in the table, TRBD1, was not verified against the DNA. TRBV21-1 is termed a pseudogene. CDR3 size: 14 residues. This CDR3 reads CASSDRRSYNEQFF. DNA for the CDR3: TGTGCCAGCAGCGACAGGCGCTCCTACAATGAGCAGTTCTTC.

This chain links TRBV29-1 with TRBJ2-2, with a weak D call TRBD1 (7 bases). Germline V lookup: CDR1 SQVTM, CDR2 ANQGSEA. The CDR3 extends over 16 amino acids. The V end was cut by 4 bases, the J end by 0 bases, with 15 bases between. In nucleotides, the CDR3 is TGCAGCGTTGGTATAGGAGGGGGCGCGAACACCGGGGAGCTGTTTTTT. Protein: CSVGIGGGANTGELFF.

The chain carries TRBV19 and TRBJ1-2; TRBD1 might be the D (5 bases). This CDR3 has 12 amino acids. Germline V gene data show CDR1 as LNHDA and CDR2 as SQIVND (reference sequence). With 7 bases removed from V and 7 bases from J, the gap between germline ends came to 13 bases. The DNA for the CDR3 is TGTGCCAGTACGTTGGGGCAGGCTGGCTACACCTTC. Encoded protein: CASTLGQAGYTF.

V and J are TRBV20-1 and TRBJ1-2; D call uncertain. The CDR3 extends over 11 amino acids. Germline CDR1 and CDR2: DFQATT and SNEGSKA (reference sequence). Trimming removed 7 bases at V and 5 bases at J, with 11 bases between. The CDR3 sequence is CSGFRGYGYTF. The CDR3 bases are TGCAGTGGGTTCCGAGGGTATGGCTACACCTTC.

Only a few counts were recorded for this clone. This chain connects TRBV6-1 to TRBJ1-2, with 8 positions matching TRBD1. The CDR3 has 13 residues. Germline V gene sequence: CDR1 MNHNS, CDR2 SASEGT. V was clipped by 8 bases and J by 6 bases; unmatched bases: 8. CDR3 amino acids: CASQGATGHGYTF. The CDR3 coding sequence is TGTGCCAGCCAGGGGGCGACAGGGCATGGCTACACCTTC.

The chain employs TRBV5-1 and TRBJ2-7, with 7 bases that match TRBD1. Germline CDR1 is SGHRS and CDR2 is YFSETQ. J lost 2 bases, V lost 3 bases, and 8 bases had no gene match. The CDR3 consists of 15 residues. CDR3 bases: TGCGCCAGCAGCTCCGGACAGGCTGGTACCTACGAGCAGTACTTC. Its protein product is CASSSGQAGTYEQYF.

The chain couples TRBV11-3 to TRBJ2-3; D possibly corresponds to TRBD1 (6 bases). CDR3 length: 14 amino acids. Trimming removed 2 bases at V and 3 bases at J, with 9 bases between. CDR1 is SGHNT and CDR2 is YENEEA in the germline V gene. The CDR3 region is CASSLQGQTDTQYF. Written as DNA, the CDR3 is TGTGCCAGCAGCTTACAGGGGCAGACAGATACGCAGTATTTT.

This clone was detected only a few times. V and J are TRBV7-6 and TRBJ1-1, with 7 bases matching TRBD1. V lost 1 base to trimming and J lost 2 bases; unmatched junction nucleotides: 1. CDR1 and CDR2 (germline): SGHVS, FNYEAQ. This CDR3 has 14 amino acids. The CDR3 nucleotides are TGTGCCAGCAGCTTAGGACAGGGAAACACTGAAGCTTTCTTT. Protein: CASSLGQGNTEAFF. The complete variable domain, with remaining parts taken from reference TRBV7-6 and TRBJ1-1, reads GAGVSQSPRYKVTKRGQDVALRCDPISGHVSLYWYRQALGQGPEFLTYFNYEAQQDKSGLPNDRFSAERPEGSISTLTIQRTEQRDSAMYRCASSLGQGNTEAFFGQGTRLTVV.

This clone has a handful of counts. The junction shows a germline mismatch at one end, possibly a read error. The V and J genes are TRBV7-7 and TRBJ2-7; D is unresolved. Germline CDR1 and CDR2: SSHAT and FNYEAQ (reference sequence). This CDR3 contains 14 residues. The CDR3 sequence is CASSALGRSYEQYF. Here the CDR3 DNA reads TGTGCTAGCAGCGCGCTCGGAAGATCCTACGAGCAGTACTTC.

This rearrangement joins TRBV7-9 to TRBJ2-7; TRBD2 matches 9 bases. The CDR3 spans 13 residues. Germline V gene sequence: CDR1 SEHNR, CDR2 FQNEAQ (reference sequence). V trimming: 4 bases; J trimming: 6 bases; junction bases outside the gene matches: 4. DNA for the CDR3: TGTGCCAGCAGCTGGGTAGCGGGGGCCGAGCAGTACTTC. This codes for CASSWVAGAEQYF.

This sequence joins TRBV9 and TRBJ2-4, with a possible D match to TRBD1 (5 bases). The length of the CDR3 is 16 residues. V lost 0 bases, J lost 3 bases, and 13 bases lay in between. CDR1 is SGDLS, CDR2 YYNGEE, per germline. The DNA for the CDR3 is TGTGCCAGCAGCGTAGCGGATTCCAGGGTCAAAAACATTCAGTACTTC. Amino acid sequence: CASSVADSRVKNIQYF.

In this sample, this clone turned up once. The chain combines TRBV28 with TRBJ2-5; unclear D gene. The germline CDR1 and CDR2 sequences are MDHEN and SYDVKM. The V end lost 5 bases, the J end lost 1 base, and 11 bases lay between the germline ends. This CDR3 has 14 amino acids. CDR3 nucleotide sequence: TGTGCCAGCAGTCGTAACCCGGGCCAAGAGACCCAGTACTTC. Protein sequence: CASSRNPGQETQYF.

The V call is TRBV5-6, the J call TRBJ2-5; D is unresolved. Trimming pared 4 bases from V and 2 bases from J, leaving 3 bases between. CDR1 is SGHDT and CDR2 is YYEEEE in the germline V gene. The CDR3 length is 11 residues. The chain's CDR3 is CASSRQETQYF. CDR3 in DNA: TGTGCCAGCAGCCGTCAAGAGACCCAGTACTTC.

This clone has just a few counts. The rearrangement links TRBV5-4 to TRBJ2-2; D uncertain. This CDR3 has 12 residues. Germline lookup yields CDR1 SGHNT and CDR2 YYREEE (reference sequence). V was trimmed by 0 bases and J by 7 bases, leaving 4 bases between them. The CDR3 DNA reads TGTGCCAGCAGCTTGGTGGGCGGGGAGCTGTTTTTT. It yields the protein CASSLVGGELFF.